This T cell receptor (beta chain) was captured in a study of cytomegalovirus exposure and HLA in healthy donors. The study, taken as a whole, reports: Later analysis indicated greater clonal expansion among HLA-associated TCR beta chains than among equally common other chains. Reportedly, cytomegalovirus status was diagnosed with high sensitivity and specificity.

A multiplex PCR was run with 60 Vbeta primers and 13 Jbeta primers. Data came from immunoSEQ multiplex PCR; TCRdb stores just in-frame clones and leaves some out. The sample consists of 200,000 to 250,000 clones, around 80% of them appearing once. Points on this clone: What it binds is not known.

Germline lookup yields CDR1 SGHKS and CDR2 YYEKEE (reference sequence). The V segment lost 0 bases and the J segment 1 base; nucleotides outside the gene matches: 4. This CDR3 region has 15 residues. The chain has TRBV5-5 and TRBJ2-7, with 7 bases aligning to TRBD1. Sequencing input: PBMCs. This TCR was sampled from a man between 50 and 59 years old in good health and CMV-seronegative. CDR3 bases: TGTGCCAGCAGCTTGGAGGGACAGCTGTCCTACGAGCAGTACTTC. Its translation is CASSLEGQLSYEQYF.